The 4 T cell receptor beta chains below were found in one sample sequenced in a study of technical replicates of blood from a handful of donors. Data came from immunoSEQ multiplex PCR; TCRdb stores just in-frame clones and leaves some out. The sample gives under 90,000 clones, approximately 93% of which show up once; less than 0.3% is in the top ten. The sample was T cells isolated from PBMCs. These receptors all come from a human donor in good health.

This clone was observed a single time. The chain joins TRBV27 to TRBJ1-2, with a weak D call TRBD1 (6 bases). V lost 5 bases to trimming and J lost 4 bases, with 11 bases between them. Germline-derived CDR1 and CDR2 are MNHEY and SMNVEV (reference sequence). The CDR3 runs to 13 residues. CDR3 in DNA: TGTGCCAGCAGTCCCGACAGGTCCTATGGCTACACCTTC. Translation gives CASSPDRSYGYTF.

The J gene is TRBJ1-1, the V gene TRBV7-9; D possibly corresponds to TRBD1 (5 bases). The CDR3 extends over 19 amino acids. The V end lost 2 bases, the J end lost 5 bases, and 27 bases lay between the germline ends. Germline CDR1 is SEHNR and CDR2 is FQNEAQ (reference sequence). CDR3 DNA sequence: TGTGCCAGCAGCTTACGGTCTAGAGATGTTTGGGGCCCTGAGACTGAAGCTTTCTTT. Its translation: CASSLRSRDVWGPETEAFF.

The chain links TRBV11-2 to TRBJ2-1; 7 positions agree with TRBD2. Germline values: CDR1 SGHAT, CDR2 FQNNGV. Losses at the gene ends were 2 bases for V and 10 bases for J; bases not matched to a gene: 2. CDR3 size: 12 residues. This CDR3 is CASSLPGGEQFF. In DNA form, the CDR3 reads TGTGCCAGCAGCTTACCCGGGGGGGAGCAGTTCTTC.

Concerning this clone itself: The CDR3 carries no conserved terminal phenylalanine or tryptophan, so it likely arises from a read error. Because the CDR3's place on the DNA is in doubt, the DNA is left out and the CDR3 is given as listed by TCRdb. This chain links TRBV9 with TRBJ1-4. Germline CDR1 reads SGDLS; CDR2 reads YYNGEE. The CDR3 is 9 amino acids in total, end residues counted. The CDR3: CASKRFRGS.